This T cell receptor beta chain came from a study of blood T cell repertoires in COVID-19. Across the study: Acute and convalescent COVID-19 specimens originated in the United States, Italy and Spain. T cells, B-cell-depleted T cells, or PBMCs supplied cDNA or gDNA.

CDR3 size: 17 residues. Per the original methods: Estimated nucleated cell counts came from reference gene primer amplification. The table came from immunoSEQ multiplex PCR; TCRdb's copy has only in-frame clones and leaves some out. V and J calls and clone size follow that table, whereas D and trimming were derived from the DNA. This sample has around 170,000 clones, with roughly 90% found just once. The sample was peripheral blood. The source of this sequence is a man in his 60s with acute or convalescent COVID-19. V and J are TRBV21-1 and TRBJ2-7; TRBD1 is the table's D call and was not checked against the DNA. TRBV21-1 is described as a pseudogene. This CDR3 is CASSNDLTGRRSYEQYV. For the CDR3, the DNA is TGTGCCAGCAGCAACGATTTGACAGGCCGGCGGTCCTACGAGCAGTACGTC.